This T cell receptor beta chain comes out of a study of T-cell reconstitution after alpha-beta-depleted transplantation in children (dated by TCRdb to between 2015 and 2016). With regard to the full study: Using TCR repertoire profiling, the study followed T-cell immune reconstitution in a quantitative way in children after TCRalphabeta/CD19-depleted allogeneic hematopoietic cell transplantation.

Libraries were made using PCR. Instrument used: Illumina HiSeq 2500. To normalize quantification of the TCRbeta repertoire, the TCR libraries were built with molecular barcoding that relied on unique molecular identifiers. TCRdb trimmed public reads at Q25 via fastp, called clones via MiXCR and kept in-frame beta chains. Each entry merges the rows of one CDR3 protein and shows their most common DNA and genes. Within this sample are approximately 400,000 distinct CDR3 sequences, with about 11% of them counted one time only. The ten largest account for roughly 5.1% of the sample. The CDR1 and CDR2 encoded by the germline V gene (reference sequence) are DFQATT and SNEGSKA. Trimmed from V: 6 bases; trimmed from J: 10 bases; junction bases lacking a gene match: 8. The CDR3 sequence holds 12 residues, the cysteine and valine included. The CDR3 DNA has 36 bases and is translated from base 1. This clonotype was recorded a few times. Its antigen target is currently unknown. No much larger clone exists at a distance of one base, and base qualities are not known.

Sample: PBMCs from the stem cell graft donor, taken from the stem cell graft. The sequence links TRBV20-1 to TRBJ2-7, with 11 bases aligning to TRBD2. The receptor's source is a human donor who donated a stem cell graft to a child with acute myeloid leukemia. The DNA sequence is TGCAGTGCGCTAGCGGGGGGCGAACAACAGTACGTC. Translated, it reads CSALAGGEQQYV.